The clone carrying this T cell receptor (beta chain) showed up just a few times. The sample belongs to a study of blood T cells in healthy people across ages. Alongside a J-beta primer mix, a sample-barcoded 5' primer served in a second PCR lasting about 7 to 11 cycles. MiXCR, run by TCRdb on the 5' RACE reads, gives a single entry per CDR3 protein. The table lists roughly 1.4 million distinct CDR3 sequences, 55% to 75% of them singletons. No fewer than 6 million PBMCs went into each sample. V lost 9 bases to trimming and J lost 2 bases, with 17 bases between them. CDR1 and CDR2 from the germline V gene are SGHRS and YFSETQ. The CDR3 has 14 amino acids.

The source material was blood. The clonotype was recovered from a man between 18 and 35 years old in good health. J is TRBJ2-5 and V is TRBV5-1; D uncertain. The CDR3 reads CAIGDTRWQETQYF. CDR3 DNA: TGCGCCATCGGAGACACCCGTTGGCAAGAGACCCAGTACTTC.